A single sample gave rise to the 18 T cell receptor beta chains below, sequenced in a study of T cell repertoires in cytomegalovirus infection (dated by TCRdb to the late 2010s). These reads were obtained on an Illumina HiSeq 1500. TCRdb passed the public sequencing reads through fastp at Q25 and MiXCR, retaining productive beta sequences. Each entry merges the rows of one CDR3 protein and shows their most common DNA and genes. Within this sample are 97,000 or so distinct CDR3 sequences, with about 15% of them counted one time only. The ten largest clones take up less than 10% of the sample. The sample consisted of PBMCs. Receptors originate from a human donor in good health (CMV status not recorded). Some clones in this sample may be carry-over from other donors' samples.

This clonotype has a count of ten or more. The DNA of the CDR3 is TGTGCCAGCAGCAGACCCGGGACATCTCTTTCTTTCACTGAAGCTTTCTTT. It translates to CASSRPGTSLSFTEAFF. The rearrangement uses TRBV11-2 and TRBJ1-1; TRBD1 is a possible D gene (6 bases). The CDR3 covers 17 residues. CDR1 and CDR2 from the germline V gene are SGHAT and FQNNGV. The germline V and J ends were trimmed by 5 bases and 4 bases, with 23 bases remaining between them.

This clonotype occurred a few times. Written as DNA, the CDR3 is TGTGCCACCAGCAGAGGGGGAGAGGGTGAAAAACTGTTTTTT. It encodes CATSRGGEGEKLFF. The V and J genes are TRBV15 and TRBJ1-4, with D unresolved. From germline, CDR1 is LNHNV and CDR2 YYDKDF (reference sequence). Trimming stripped 1 base from V and 7 bases from J, with 10 bases between. The CDR3 extends over 14 amino acids. The full variable domain, its missing parts supplied by reference TRBV15 and TRBJ1-4, is DAMVIQNPRYQVTQFGKPVTLSCSQTLNHNVMYWYQQKSSQAPKLLFHYYDKDFNNEADTPDNFQSRRPNTSFCFLDIRSPGLGDTAMYLCATSRGGEGEKLFFGSGTQLSVL.

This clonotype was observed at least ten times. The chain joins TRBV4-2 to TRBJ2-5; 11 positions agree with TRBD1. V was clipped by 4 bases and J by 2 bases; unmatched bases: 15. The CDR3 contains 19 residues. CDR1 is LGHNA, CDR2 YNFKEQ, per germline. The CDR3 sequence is CASSRGPGQGAPRQETQYF. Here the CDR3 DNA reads TGTGCCAGCAGCCGCGGCCCCGGACAGGGGGCGCCGAGGCAAGAGACCCAGTACTTC.

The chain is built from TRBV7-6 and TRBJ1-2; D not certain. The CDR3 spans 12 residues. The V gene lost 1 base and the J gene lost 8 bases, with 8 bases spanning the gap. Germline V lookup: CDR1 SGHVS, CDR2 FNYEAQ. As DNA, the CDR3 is TGTGCCAGCAGCTTAGATAATTCAGGCTACACCTTC. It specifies CASSLDNSGYTF.

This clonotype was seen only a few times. The CDR3 coding sequence is TGTGCCAGCAGTGAACCCGACAGGGCCTACGAGCAGTACTTC. Its translation is CASSEPDRAYEQYF. The chain joins TRBV2 to TRBJ2-7, with TRBD1 matching 7 bases. The CDR3 loop spans 14 amino acids. J lost 2 bases, V lost 2 bases, and 3 bases had no gene match. Germline lookup yields CDR1 SNHLY and CDR2 FYNNEI.

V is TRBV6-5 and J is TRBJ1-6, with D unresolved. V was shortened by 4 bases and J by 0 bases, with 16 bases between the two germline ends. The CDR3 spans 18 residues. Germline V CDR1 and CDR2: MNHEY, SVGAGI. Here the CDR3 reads CASSLIGKPSSYNSPLHF. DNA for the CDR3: TGTGCCAGCAGTTTAATCGGGAAACCGAGCTCCTATAATTCACCCCTCCACTTT.

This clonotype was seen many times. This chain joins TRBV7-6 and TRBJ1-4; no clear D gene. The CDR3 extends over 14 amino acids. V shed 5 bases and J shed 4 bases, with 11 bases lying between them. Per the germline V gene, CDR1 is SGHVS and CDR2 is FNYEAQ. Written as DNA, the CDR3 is TGTGCCAGCAGCCCCCCCGGGCTTAATGAAAAACTGTTTTTT. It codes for CASSPPGLNEKLFF.

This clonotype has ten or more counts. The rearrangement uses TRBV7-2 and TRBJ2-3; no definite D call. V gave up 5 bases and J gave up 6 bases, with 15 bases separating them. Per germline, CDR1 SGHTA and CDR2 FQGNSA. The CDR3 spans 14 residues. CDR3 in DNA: TGTGCCAGCAGCCCCCCACCAGCCGGGGATACGCAGTATTTT. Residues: CASSPPPAGDTQYF.

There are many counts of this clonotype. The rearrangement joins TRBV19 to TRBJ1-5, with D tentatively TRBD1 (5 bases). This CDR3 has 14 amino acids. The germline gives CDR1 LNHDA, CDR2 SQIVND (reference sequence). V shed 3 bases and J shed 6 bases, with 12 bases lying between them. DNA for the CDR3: TGTGCCAGTAGTATTGTTCCGGGGGGTCAGCCCCAGCATTTT. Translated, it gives CASSIVPGGQPQHF. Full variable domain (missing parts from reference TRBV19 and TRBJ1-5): DGGITQSPKYLFRKEGQNVTLSCEQNLNHDAMYWYRQDPGQGLRLIYYSQIVNDFQKGDIAEGYSVSREKKESFPLTVTSAQKNPTAFYLCASSIVPGGQPQHFGDGTRLSIL.

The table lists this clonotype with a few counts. CDR3 residues: CAIQGYEETQYF. The DNA of the CDR3 is TGTGCCATACAGGGGTACGAAGAGACCCAGTACTTC. This sequence joins TRBV6-1 and TRBJ2-5; 7 nucleotides align to TRBD1. This CDR3 comprises 12 residues. Germline values: CDR1 MNHNS, CDR2 SASEGT. The junction had 5 bases not matched to a gene; V was cut back by 10 bases and J by 3 bases.

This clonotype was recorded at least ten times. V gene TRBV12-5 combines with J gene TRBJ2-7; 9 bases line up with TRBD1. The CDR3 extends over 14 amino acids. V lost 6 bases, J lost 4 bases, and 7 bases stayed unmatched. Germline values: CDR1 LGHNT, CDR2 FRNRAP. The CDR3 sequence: CASGPDRGKYEQYF. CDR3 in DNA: TGTGCTAGTGGCCCGGACAGGGGAAAATACGAGCAGTACTTC.

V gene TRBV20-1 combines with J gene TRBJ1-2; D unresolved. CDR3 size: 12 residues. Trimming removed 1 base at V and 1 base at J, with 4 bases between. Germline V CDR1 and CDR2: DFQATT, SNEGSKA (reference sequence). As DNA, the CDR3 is TGCAGTGCTAGAGGCGATAACTATGGCTACACCTTC. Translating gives CSARGDNYGYTF.

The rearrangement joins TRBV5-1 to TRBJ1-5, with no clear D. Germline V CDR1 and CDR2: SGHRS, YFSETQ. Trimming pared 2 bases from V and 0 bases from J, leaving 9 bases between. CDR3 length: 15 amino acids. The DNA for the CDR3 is TGCGCCAGCAGCTTCGCTGGGAATAGCAATCAGCCCCAGCATTTT. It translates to CASSFAGNSNQPQHF. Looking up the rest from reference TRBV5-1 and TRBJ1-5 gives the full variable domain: KAGVTQTPRYLIKTRGQQVTLSCSPISGHRSVSWYQQTPGQGLQFLFEYFSETQRNKGNFPGRFSGRQFSNSRSEMNVSTLELGDSALYLCASSFAGNSNQPQHFGDGTRLSIL.

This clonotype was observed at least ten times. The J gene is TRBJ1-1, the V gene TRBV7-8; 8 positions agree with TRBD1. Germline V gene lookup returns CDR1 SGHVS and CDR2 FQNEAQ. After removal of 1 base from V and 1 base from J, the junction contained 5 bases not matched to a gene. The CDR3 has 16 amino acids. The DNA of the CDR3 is TGTGCCAGCAGCTTAGTGCCAGGGGGCCCGAACACTGAAGCTTTCTTT. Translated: CASSLVPGGPNTEAFF. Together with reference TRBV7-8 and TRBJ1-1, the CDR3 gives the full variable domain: GAGVSQSPRYKVAKRGQDVALRCDPISGHVSLFWYQQALGQGPEFLTYFQNEAQLDKSGLPSDRFFAERPEGSVSTLKIQRTQQEDSAVYLCASSLVPGGPNTEAFFGQGTRLTVV.

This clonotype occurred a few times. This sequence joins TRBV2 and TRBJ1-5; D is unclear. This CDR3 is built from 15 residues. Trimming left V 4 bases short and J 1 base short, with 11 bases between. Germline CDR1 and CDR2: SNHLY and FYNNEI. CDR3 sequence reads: CASSVEGSSNQPQHF. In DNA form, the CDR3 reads TGTGCCAGCAGTGTGGAGGGCTCAAGCAATCAGCCCCAGCATTTT.

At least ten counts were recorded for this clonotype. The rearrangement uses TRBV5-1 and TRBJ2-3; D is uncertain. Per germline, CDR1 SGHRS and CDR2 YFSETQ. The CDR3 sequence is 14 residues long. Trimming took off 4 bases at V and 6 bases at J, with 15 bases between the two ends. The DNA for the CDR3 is TGCGCCAGCAGCCTCGGACGGTCCCGCGATACGCAGTATTTT. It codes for CASSLGRSRDTQYF.

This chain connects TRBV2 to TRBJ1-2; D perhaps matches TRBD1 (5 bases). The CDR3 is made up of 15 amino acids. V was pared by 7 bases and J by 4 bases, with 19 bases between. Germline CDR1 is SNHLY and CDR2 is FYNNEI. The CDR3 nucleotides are TGTGCCAGCACCGCCAGGACAACCGACCTCTATGGCTACACCTTC. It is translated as CASTARTTDLYGYTF.

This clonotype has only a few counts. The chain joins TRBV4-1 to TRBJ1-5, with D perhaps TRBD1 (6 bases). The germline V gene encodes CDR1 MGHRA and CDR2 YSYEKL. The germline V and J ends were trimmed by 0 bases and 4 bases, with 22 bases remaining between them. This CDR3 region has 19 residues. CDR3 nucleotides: TGCGCCAGCAGCCAAGAAAAAAAAGCGGGGGGCAATCGGAATCAGCCCCAGCATTTT. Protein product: CASSQEKKAGGNRNQPQHF.